The source of this TCR beta chain is a study of blood T cells in healthy people across ages. Study-wide findings and caveats: Age advanced and TCR beta diversity per million T cells fell, roughly linearly. PBMCs went unsorted, and a conclusive naive versus antigen-experienced comparison was therefore prevented.

A second PCR, run for roughly 7 to 12 cycles, used a sample-barcoded 5' primer plus a J-beta primer mix. TCRdb reprocessed the 5' RACE reads with MiXCR, giving one entry per CDR3 protein. This sample has 800,000 to 950,000 distinct CDR3 sequences, with about 48% found just once. Details on this clonotype: Its specificity is not known.

About 9.6 milliliters of peripheral blood were drawn from each donor into EDTA-treated tubes. The CDR3 contains 15 residues. With 6 bases removed from V and 1 base from J, the gap between germline ends came to 16 bases. The genes are TRBV12-3 or TRBV12-4 and TRBJ2-7; D is perhaps TRBD1 or TRBD2 (5 bases each). The clonotype comes from a man aged 30 to 39 in good health. The sequenced sample consisted of blood. CDR3 DNA: TGTGCCAGCAGCTCCTATGGGACCCAATCCTACGAGCAGTACTTC. Its protein is CASSSYGTQSYEQYF.